Following are 24 T cell receptor beta chains from one sample sequenced in a study of blood T cell repertoires in COVID-19. The protocol was immunoSEQ multiplex PCR, while the TCRdb copy is restricted to in-frame clones and leaves out a portion. The sample gives under 140,000 clones, about 79% of which show up once; roughly 17% is in the top ten. Sequencing was performed on peripheral blood. The receptor set was obtained from a woman older than 75 with active or convalescent COVID-19.

V gene TRBV5-1 combines with J gene TRBJ2-1, with no clear D. Trimming took off 2 bases at V and 0 bases at J, with 9 bases between the two ends. The germline gives CDR1 SGHRS, CDR2 YFSETQ. The CDR3 has 15 residues. CDR3 coding DNA: TGCGCCAGCAGCTTTCGGAGCGACTCCTACAATGAGCAGTTCTTC. It translates to CASSFRSDSYNEQFF. The full variable domain, with the rest looked up from reference TRBV5-1 and TRBJ2-1, is KAGVTQTPRYLIKTRGQQVTLSCSPISGHRSVSWYQQTPGQGLQFLFEYFSETQRNKGNFPGRFSGRQFSNSRSEMNVSTLELGDSALYLCASSFRSDSYNEQFFGPGTRLTVL.

This chain joins TRBV2 and TRBJ2-3; TRBD1 might be the D (5 bases). With 4 bases removed from V and 0 bases from J, the gap between germline ends came to 8 bases. The germline V gene has CDR1 SNHLY and CDR2 FYNNEI. The CDR3 is 14 residues long. The CDR3 sequence: CASSGGASTDTQYF. In nucleotides, the CDR3 is TGTGCCAGCAGTGGTGGGGCTAGCACAGATACGCAGTATTTT.

This clone has a handful of counts. The chain has TRBV27 and TRBJ2-3, with D uncertain. Trimming stripped 2 bases from V and 2 bases from J, with 8 bases between. Germline assignment: CDR1 MNHEY and CDR2 SMNVEV (reference sequence). CDR3 length equals 14 residues. For the CDR3, the DNA is TGTGCCAGCAGTTTACGGCGGATCACAGATACGCAGTATTTT. The encoded protein is CASSLRRITDTQYF.

The gene calls are TRBV4-3 and TRBJ2-3; 9 nucleotides match TRBD2. Looked up from germline, CDR1 is LGHNA and CDR2 is YSLEER. V was pared by 2 bases and J by 0 bases, with 6 bases of the junction left unmatched. The CDR3 spans 17 residues. CDR3 in amino acids: CASSQQSGRTSTDTQYF. DNA for the CDR3: TGCGCCAGCAGCCAACAAAGCGGGAGGACTAGCACAGATACGCAGTATTTT.

The J gene is TRBJ2-2, the V gene TRBV10-3; 7 nucleotides agree with TRBD2. With 4 bases clipped from V and 3 bases from J, the junction kept 2 bases outside the gene matches. The CDR3 is 14 amino acids. Germline V lookup: CDR1 ENHRY, CDR2 SYGVKD. The CDR3 coding sequence is TGTGCCATCAGTGGGGAGGGGTACACCGGGGAGCTGTTTTTT. This gives the protein CAISGEGYTGELFF.

The rearrangement links TRBV4-3 to TRBJ1-2, with D perhaps matching TRBD1 (5 bases). Germline CDR1 LGHNA, CDR2 YSLEER. This CDR3 region has 13 residues. Trimming pared 5 bases from V and 4 bases from J, leaving 11 bases between. The CDR3 DNA sequence: TGCGCCAGCAGCTGGGGCGGAACCTATGGCTACACCTTC. Its translation is CASSWGGTYGYTF.

V is TRBV5-1 and J is TRBJ2-5; D is possibly TRBD1 (6 bases). The CDR3 sequence is 14 residues long. Germline V gene sequence: CDR1 SGHRS, CDR2 YFSETQ. V was pared by 4 bases and J by 1 base, with 11 bases between. The CDR3 region is CASSPTGIQETQYF. The CDR3, as DNA: TGCGCCAGCAGCCCCACAGGGATCCAAGAGACCCAGTACTTC.

This rearrangement joins TRBV4-1 to TRBJ1-5; D is unclear. Between the trimmed V and J ends, which lost 1 base and 7 bases, there was a span of 17 bases. The V gene's germline CDR1 is MGHRA and CDR2 YSYEKL. This CDR3 has 16 residues. The CDR3: CASSQVGKGVRQPQHF. In DNA form, the CDR3 reads TGCGCCAGCAGCCAAGTAGGAAAGGGAGTAAGGCAGCCCCAGCATTTT.

This chain connects TRBV5-1 to TRBJ2-2; perhaps TRBD2 as D (6 bases). CDR3 size: 17 residues. V lost 2 bases and J lost 1, with 15 bases in between. Germline V gene sequence: CDR1 SGHRS, CDR2 YFSETQ. In nucleotides, the CDR3 is TGCGCCAGCAGCTTCGACGCCGGGACTGGGAACACCGGGGAGCTGTTTTTT. This codes for CASSFDAGTGNTGELFF.

This clone was picked up many times. The CDR3 protein is CASLAGAYNEQFF. The CDR3 bases are TGTGCCAGCTTAGCGGGGGCCTACAATGAGCAGTTCTTC. The genes are TRBV2 and TRBJ2-1, with 9 bases identical to TRBD2. The CDR3 totals 13 residues. Losses at the gene ends were 8 bases for V and 2 bases for J; bases not matched to a gene: 1. Germline lookup yields CDR1 SNHLY and CDR2 FYNNEI.

This chain uses TRBV7-2 with TRBJ1-4; the D gene is possibly TRBD1 (6 bases). Germline lookup yields CDR1 SGHTA and CDR2 FQGNSA. This CDR3 contains 15 residues. Between the trimmed V and J ends, which lost 4 bases and 8 bases, there was a span of 17 bases. The CDR3, as DNA: TGTGCCAGCAGCTCTAACAGGGATAGCCGGGAAAAACTGTTTTTT. The encoded protein is CASSSNRDSREKLFF.

V is TRBV11-2 and J is TRBJ2-7, with TRBD2 matching 8 bases. This CDR3 is 14 amino acids long. The germline V gene encodes CDR1 SGHAT and CDR2 FQNNGV. V shed 6 bases and J 4 bases; nucleotides not matched to a gene: 8. CDR3 protein: CASRSNSGSYEQYF. The CDR3, as DNA: TGTGCCAGCAGGTCTAACAGCGGGAGTTACGAGCAGTACTTC.

This chain connects TRBV28 to TRBJ1-3, with D unclear. The CDR3 totals 15 residues. V was cut by 6 bases and J by 0 bases, with 12 bases left in between. Germline CDR1 is MDHEN and CDR2 is SYDVKM. CDR3 protein: CASRLAESSGNTIYF. CDR3 sequence (DNA): TGTGCCAGCAGGCTAGCAGAGAGCTCTGGAAACACCATATATTTT.

The table lists this clone with a count of one. The chain carries TRBV30 and TRBJ1-6; D gene uncertain. V lost 2 bases and J 5 bases, leaving 10 bases between the germline ends. The germline V gene encodes CDR1 GTSNPN and CDR2 SVGIG (reference sequence). The CDR3 extends over 14 amino acids. DNA of the CDR3: TGTGCCTGGAGTCGTGGAGGGAATAATTCACCCCTCCACTTT. Protein product: CAWSRGGNNSPLHF. The whole variable domain, filled in from reference TRBV30 and TRBJ1-6, reads SQTIHQWPATLVQPVGSPLSLECTVEGTSNPNLYWYRQAAGRGLQLLFYSVGIGQISSEVPQNLSASRPQDRQFILSSKKLLLSDSGFYLCAWSRGGNNSPLHFGNGTRLTVT.

The gene calls are TRBV2 and TRBJ1-1, with D uncertain. V was pared by 4 bases and J by 4 bases, with 13 bases between. In germline, CDR1 is SNHLY, CDR2 FYNNEI. The CDR3 sequence is 14 residues long. The CDR3 coding sequence is TGTGCCAGCAGTGGGTGGACTGTGGCCACTGAAGCTTTCTTT. This codes for CASSGWTVATEAFF.

The chain employs TRBV18 and TRBJ2-2; D remains ambiguous. CDR1 KGHSH and CDR2 LQKENI come from the germline V gene. Trimming pared 2 bases from V and 0 bases from J, leaving 10 bases between. The CDR3 has 16 residues. The CDR3 DNA sequence: TGTGCCAGCTCACCAACGCGGCAGACGAACACCGGGGAGCTGTTTTTT. Translation gives CASSPTRQTNTGELFF.

The rearrangement uses TRBV27 and TRBJ1-3; a weak D match, TRBD1 (6 bases). Trimming took off 5 bases at V and 8 bases at J, with 19 bases between the two ends. The CDR3 is 15 amino acids. Germline CDR1 reads MNHEY; CDR2 reads SMNVEV (reference sequence). CDR3 nucleotide sequence: TGTGCCAGCAGTACCGGACAGTCCCGGGGGGACACCATATATTTT. As protein: CASSTGQSRGDTIYF.

V usage is TRBV4-1 and J usage is TRBJ1-2; 7 bases agree with TRBD1. The V gene end was trimmed by 3 bases and the J gene end by 7 bases; junction bases not matched to a gene: 11. The CDR3 is made up of 15 amino acids. The germline V gene encodes CDR1 MGHRA and CDR2 YSYEKL. The CDR3 DNA follows: TGCGCCAGCAGCCACCAGGGGGACCGGTTAAGTGGCTACACCTTC. Amino acids: CASSHQGDRLSGYTF.

The chain uses TRBV5-5 and TRBJ1-3; D is unresolved. Per the germline V gene, CDR1 is SGHKS and CDR2 is YYEKEE (reference sequence). Trimming pared 2 bases from V and 6 bases from J, leaving 6 bases between. The length of the CDR3 is 12 residues. CDR3: CASSFTENTIYF. The CDR3 nucleotides read TGTGCCAGCAGCTTCACAGAAAACACCATATATTTT. The entire variable domain, with the rest obtained from reference TRBV5-5 and TRBJ1-3, is as follows: DAGVTQSPTHLIKTRGQQVTLRCSPISGHKSVSWYQQVLGQGPQFIFQYYEKEERGRGNFPDRFSARQFPNYSSELNVNALLLGDSALYLCASSFTENTIYFGEGSWLTVV.

A single count supports this clone. The rearrangement joins TRBV13 to TRBJ1-1; D may be TRBD1 (6 bases). The V end lost 5 bases, the J end lost 2 bases, and 15 bases lay between the germline ends. CDR1 PRHDT and CDR2 FYEKMQ come from the germline V gene (reference sequence). This CDR3 is built from 15 residues. In DNA form, the CDR3 reads TGTGCCAGCAGCACCCGTCAAGGGGGAAACACTGAAGCTTTCTTT. It is translated as CASSTRQGGNTEAFF.

V and J are TRBV5-1 and TRBJ1-3; weak D call: TRBD1 (5 bases). Germline loops: CDR1 SGHRS, CDR2 YFSETQ. This CDR3 has 16 residues. Deletions cut 0 bases from V and 0 bases from J, with 10 bases between. The CDR3 loop is CASSLVPGVSGNTIYF. In DNA form, the CDR3 reads TGCGCCAGCAGCTTGGTTCCGGGGGTCTCTGGAAACACCATATATTTT.

This chain connects TRBV15 to TRBJ1-1; D remains unclear. The CDR3 has 13 amino acids. Germline CDR1 LNHNV, CDR2 YYDKDF (reference sequence). The germline V and J ends were trimmed by 4 bases and 1 base, with 7 bases remaining between them. As DNA, the CDR3 is TGTGCCACCAGCAATCTCCGGAACACTGAAGCTTTCTTT. It encodes CATSNLRNTEAFF.

DNA for the CDR3: TGTGCCAGCAGCTTAGCCCTGAGGTACGAGCAGTACTTC. Translating it yields CASSLALRYEQYF. The chain carries TRBV11-2 and TRBJ2-7; no reliable D call. V shed 1 base and J shed 4 bases, with 8 bases lying between them. The CDR3 length is 13 residues. Germline CDR1 reads SGHAT; CDR2 reads FQNNGV.

The V and J genes are TRBV5-4 and TRBJ2-1; 8 bases map to TRBD2. J lost 4 bases, V lost 0 bases, and 3 bases had no gene match. The CDR3 runs 15 residues. CDR1 is SGHNT, CDR2 YYREEE, per germline (reference sequence). In nucleotides, the CDR3 is TGTGCCAGCAGCTTGGGCAGCGGGGGTTACAATGAGCAGTTCTTC. Translation gives CASSLGSGGYNEQFF.